The 9 T cell receptor beta chains listed next were all sequenced from one sample in a study of blood T cell repertoires in COVID-19 (dated by TCRdb to the early 2020s). The library was made by the immunoSEQ multiplex PCR assay. As stored in TCRdb, this immuneACCESS dataset retains in-frame rearrangements with V and J assigned. A fraction of the clones does not appear; measured against another copy, unresolved V genes explain less than half of the discrepancy, and the remainder lacks a known reason. The sample records under 60,000 clones, roughly 87% of which are singletons. The top ten clones comprise 9.5% to 13% of the sample. The specimen sequenced was peripheral blood. These receptors were collected from a human donor with acute or convalescent COVID-19. The donor label of this sample is uncertain.

This chain links TRBV5-1 with TRBJ2-7; TRBD1 matches 9 bases. J lost 3 bases, V lost 4 bases, and 5 bases had no gene match. The germline V gene has CDR1 SGHRS and CDR2 YFSETQ. This CDR3 contains 14 residues. CDR3 loop: CASSTGTGRYEQYF. CDR3 nucleotides: TGCGCCAGCAGCACCGGGACAGGGCGCTACGAGCAGTACTTC.

This clone came up many times. This rearrangement joins TRBV4-1 to TRBJ2-1; D is undetermined. The CDR3 has 14 residues. The V and J ends lost 1 base and 6 bases respectively, with 10 bases between them. Germline lookup yields CDR1 MGHRA and CDR2 YSYEKL. The CDR3 loop reads CASSQGLGGNEQFF. CDR3 in DNA: TGCGCCAGCAGCCAAGGCCTAGGCGGCAATGAGCAGTTCTTC.

V is TRBV2 and J is TRBJ1-2; a possible D gene is TRBD1 (6 bases). The CDR3 consists of 13 residues. The germline CDR1 and CDR2 sequences are SNHLY and FYNNEI. With 8 bases removed from V and 2 bases from J, the gap between germline ends came to 12 bases. CDR3 residues: CASSPQGNYGYTF. CDR3 coding DNA: TGTGCCAGCTCCCCACAGGGAAACTATGGCTACACCTTC. Full variable domain (missing parts from reference TRBV2 and TRBJ1-2): EPEVTQTPSHQVTQMGQEVILRCVPISNHLYFYWYRQILGQKVEFLVSFYNNEISEKSEIFDDQFSVERPDGSNFTLKIRSTKLEDSAMYFCASSPQGNYGYTFGSGTRLTVV.

The chain is built from TRBV2 and TRBJ2-7, with 10 bases lining up with TRBD1. This CDR3 has 14 residues. The J segment lost 3 bases and the V segment lost 4 bases, leaving 3 bases of the junction unmatched. Germline loops: CDR1 SNHLY, CDR2 FYNNEI. DNA for the CDR3: TGTGCCAGCAGTGGGAGGACAGGGGGCTACGAGCAGTACTTC. Translating it yields CASSGRTGGYEQYF.

V is TRBV5-1 and J is TRBJ2-1; weak D call: TRBD1 (6 bases). This CDR3 region has 14 residues. CDR1 and CDR2 from the germline V gene are SGHRS and YFSETQ. Trimming cost V 0 bases and J 6 bases, with 10 bases left between them. The CDR3 region is CASSLVGQINEQFF. The CDR3 DNA reads TGCGCCAGCAGCTTGGTTGGACAGATCAATGAGCAGTTCTTC.

Written as DNA, the CDR3 is TGTGCCAGCAGTCCCACTGGAGACAATCAGCCCCAGCATTTT. Protein: CASSPTGDNQPQHF. The J gene is TRBJ1-5, the V gene TRBV6-6; no clear D gene. The germline CDR1 and CDR2 sequences are MNHNY and SVGAGI (reference sequence). The CDR3 runs to 14 residues. V dropped 5 bases and J dropped 3 bases, with 11 bases sitting between them.

This chain connects TRBV27 to TRBJ2-7, with D perhaps matching TRBD1 (6 bases). CDR1 and CDR2 (germline): MNHEY, SMNVEV (reference sequence). The CDR3 runs to 17 residues. V shed 5 bases and J shed 0 bases, with 20 bases lying between them. The CDR3 sequence is CASSLGTTTQGSYEQYV. Written as DNA, the CDR3 is TGTGCCAGCAGTCTCGGGACAACTACTCAGGGCTCCTACGAGCAGTACGTC.

The CDR3 nucleotides read TGCGCCAGCAGCGCGGGCGAGGGCAGGACGGCGGAGACCCAGTACTTC. It specifies CASSAGEGRTAETQYF. The chain uses TRBV5-1 and TRBJ2-5; weak D call: TRBD2 (5 bases). CDR3 length: 16 amino acids. Deletions cut 4 bases from V and 5 bases from J, with 21 bases between. The germline gives CDR1 SGHRS, CDR2 YFSETQ.

This chain uses TRBV10-3 with TRBJ2-2; D not certain. This CDR3 comprises 15 residues. Trimming removed 0 bases at V and 3 bases at J, with 8 bases between. Germline values: CDR1 ENHRY, CDR2 SYGVKD. CDR3 sequence (DNA): TGTGCCATCAGTGAGTCCATCGGGTACACCGGGGAGCTGTTTTTT. Translating it yields CAISESIGYTGELFF.